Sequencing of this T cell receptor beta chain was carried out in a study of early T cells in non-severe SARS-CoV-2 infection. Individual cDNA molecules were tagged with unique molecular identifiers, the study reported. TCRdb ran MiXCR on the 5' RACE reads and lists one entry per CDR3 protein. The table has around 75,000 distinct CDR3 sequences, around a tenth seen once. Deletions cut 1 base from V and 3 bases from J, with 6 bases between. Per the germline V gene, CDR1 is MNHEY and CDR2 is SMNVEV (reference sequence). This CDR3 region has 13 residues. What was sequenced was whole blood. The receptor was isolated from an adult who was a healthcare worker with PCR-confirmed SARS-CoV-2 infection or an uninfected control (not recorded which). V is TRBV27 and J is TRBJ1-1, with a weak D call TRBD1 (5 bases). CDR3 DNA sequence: TGTGCCAGCAGTTTATTCAGGGACACTGAAGCTTTCTTT. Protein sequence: CASSLFRDTEAFF.